These 3 T cell receptor beta chains were sequenced from one sample in a study of shared clonotypes between healthy human individuals. Using immunoSEQ multiplex PCR, the repertoire was profiled, and TCRdb retains in-frame clones only, with some absent. Among hundreds of thousands of clones listed, around 96% were seen once. The naive CD8 subset, CD45RO-negative cells positively selected for CCR7, excluded terminally differentiated effector memory CD45RA+ cells. Sequences were obtained from naive CD8+ T cells sorted from blood. These TCRs come from a woman aged 25 to 39 in good health.

V usage is TRBV7-8 and J usage is TRBJ2-2; the D gene is possibly TRBD2 (7 bases). Germline CDR1 SGHVS, CDR2 FQNEAQ. The CDR3 sequence is 14 residues long. Trimming stripped 7 bases from V and 8 bases from J, with 17 bases between. The CDR3 sequence is CASTQGGGAGELFF. In nucleotides, the CDR3 is TGTGCCAGCACCCAAGGCGGGGGCGCGGGGGAGCTGTTTTTT.

The chain uses TRBV5-1 and TRBJ2-7; D gene ambiguous. CDR1 SGHRS and CDR2 YFSETQ come from the germline V gene. The CDR3 runs to 16 residues. V was trimmed by 0 bases and J by 5 bases, leaving 18 bases between them. In DNA form, the CDR3 reads TGCGCCAGCAGCTTGGCCCTGAGGACGGGTACCAACGAGCAGTACTTC. Protein: CASSLALRTGTNEQYF.

The rearrangement links TRBV30 to TRBJ1-6; unclear D gene. V was trimmed by 1 base and J by 9 bases, leaving 10 bases between them. The CDR3 length is 13 residues. Germline values: CDR1 GTSNPN, CDR2 SVGIG (reference sequence). The CDR3 bases are TGTGCCTGGAGTGCCGGGGATGGTTCACCCCTCCACTTT. Protein product: CAWSAGDGSPLHF.